One sample yielded the 5 T cell receptor beta chains listed below, sequenced in a study of T cells after yellow fever vaccination. TCRdb recomputed calls from the 5' RACE reads with MiXCR, one row per CDR3 protein. The data hold 200,000 to 300,000 distinct CDR3 sequences, with 6.9% observed a single time. Here the sequenced sample was CD4+ T cells sorted from PBMCs, taken 15 days after the yellow fever booster vaccination. The source of these receptors is a man under 40 who received the YFV17D yellow fever vaccine.

This clonotype showed up just a few times. The chain recombines TRBV28 with TRBJ2-7; D might be TRBD1 (5 bases). CDR3 size: 12 residues. The V gene lost 6 bases and the J gene lost 6 bases, with 12 bases spanning the gap. In germline, CDR1 is MDHEN, CDR2 SYDVKM. The CDR3 DNA follows: TGTGCCAGCAGCCAAGGGGTCCCCGAGCAGTACTTC. Its translation: CASSQGVPEQYF.

This clonotype was counted a few times. The chain combines TRBV6-1 with TRBJ2-1; D perhaps matches TRBD1 (5 bases). Trimming shortened V by 2 bases and J by 1 base, and 9 bases separated the two germline ends. CDR1 is MNHNS and CDR2 is SASEGT in the germline V gene. The CDR3 is 15 residues long. This CDR3 is CASSEQGWSYNEQFF. The CDR3 DNA follows: TGTGCCAGCAGTGAACAGGGATGGTCCTACAATGAGCAGTTCTTC.

Many counts were recorded for this clonotype. The J gene is TRBJ2-1, the V gene TRBV7-9; possibly TRBD1 for D (5 bases). The CDR3 has 12 residues. The V end was cut by 5 bases, the J end by 10 bases, with 12 bases between. Germline V gives CDR1 SEHNR, CDR2 FQNEAQ (reference sequence). The CDR3 nucleotides read TGTGCCAGCAGCCCCCAGGGTGACGAGCAGTTCTTC. Translating it yields CASSPQGDEQFF.

In its sample, this clonotype was seen many times. V is TRBV24-1 and J is TRBJ2-5; TRBD1 matches at 7 bases. The CDR3 covers 16 residues. V gave up 7 bases and J gave up 0 bases; unmatched junction bases: 10. Per germline, CDR1 KGHDR and CDR2 SFDVKD. The CDR3 nucleotides are TGTGCCACCAGCGATAACAGGGGAAGGTACCAAGAGACCCAGTACTTC. It specifies CATSDNRGRYQETQYF.

This clonotype was seen more than once but under ten times. The CDR3 sequence is CASTTQGVYEQYF. The CDR3 region has the DNA TGTGCCAGCACGACACAGGGGGTCTACGAGCAGTACTTC. This chain connects TRBV28 to TRBJ2-7, with 8 nucleotides matching TRBD1. Looked up from germline, CDR1 is MDHEN and CDR2 is SYDVKM. V gave up 7 bases and J gave up 3 bases; unmatched junction bases: 5. CDR3 length: 13 amino acids.